The 29 T cell receptor beta chains listed next were all sequenced from one sample in a study of cytomegalovirus exposure and HLA in healthy donors. A multiplex PCR was run with 60 Vbeta primers and 13 Jbeta primers. Using immunoSEQ multiplex PCR, the repertoire was profiled, and TCRdb retains in-frame clones only, with some absent. This table has some 200,000 clones, roughly 68% appearing once. The sequenced sample consisted of PBMCs. Receptor source: a woman aged 25 to 39 in good health and CMV-seronegative.

This chain connects TRBV4-2 to TRBJ1-4, with D hard to call. Germline V gives CDR1 LGHNA, CDR2 YNFKEQ. This CDR3 contains 15 residues. Deletions cut 4 bases from V and 7 bases from J, with 16 bases between. CDR3 nucleotide sequence: TGTGCCAGCAGCCTGCAGCCTGACGGGGTTGAAAAACTGTTTTTT. Translating gives CASSLQPDGVEKLFF.

This clone occurred a few times. This sequence joins TRBV5-1 and TRBJ2-1; D is unclear. The CDR3 consists of 15 residues. V shed 0 bases and J shed 9 bases, with 16 bases lying between them. Germline values: CDR1 SGHRS, CDR2 YFSETQ. CDR3 nucleotides: TGCGCCAGCAGCTTGGCGGTAGTTTCCTGGAGTGAGCAGTTCTTC. Amino acids: CASSLAVVSWSEQFF.

The chain links TRBV5-1 to TRBJ2-3; perhaps TRBD1 as D (5 bases). Trimming left V 0 bases short and J 4 bases short, with 9 bases between. The V gene's germline CDR1 is SGHRS and CDR2 YFSETQ. This CDR3 is 14 amino acids long. CDR3: CASSLATEADTQYF. In DNA form, the CDR3 reads TGCGCCAGCAGCTTGGCGACAGAAGCAGATACGCAGTATTTT.

The V and J genes are TRBV6-6 and TRBJ2-3, with 8 bases lining up with TRBD2. The germline V gene has CDR1 MNHNY and CDR2 SVGAGI (reference sequence). The V segment lost 11 bases and the J segment 2 bases; nucleotides outside the gene matches: 9. The CDR3 covers 14 residues. The CDR3 DNA is TGTGCCGCGCGTTCGGGGGGGAACACAGATACGCAGTATTTT. Protein product: CAARSGGNTDTQYF.

The genes are TRBV9 and TRBJ1-3; TRBD1 might be the D (6 bases). This CDR3 spans 17 amino acids. The germline V gene has CDR1 SGDLS and CDR2 YYNGEE. Trimming left V 0 bases short and J 0 bases short, with 13 bases between. This chain's CDR3 is CASSVGVGTSSGNTIYF. CDR3 nucleotide sequence: TGTGCCAGCAGCGTAGGTGTAGGGACAAGCTCTGGAAACACCATATATTTT.

This sequence joins TRBV7-6 and TRBJ2-1; the match to TRBD2 covers 12 bases. Unmatched junction bases numbered 4, after V lost 5 bases and J lost 5 bases. CDR3 length: 15 residues. Germline CDR1 and CDR2: SGHVS and FNYEAQ. The CDR3 DNA follows: TGTGCCAGCAGCCCGAGACTAGCGGGAGACAATGAGCAGTTCTTC. This translates into CASSPRLAGDNEQFF.

The rearrangement links TRBV5-6 to TRBJ2-5; TRBD2 aligns across 10 bases. V gave up 2 bases and J gave up 5 bases; unmatched junction bases: 6. This CDR3 region has 15 residues. CDR1 and CDR2 from the germline V gene are SGHDT and YYEEEE. The CDR3 sequence: CASSFNLAGVETQYF. CDR3 DNA: TGTGCCAGCAGCTTTAATCTAGCGGGGGTGGAGACCCAGTACTTC.

As for this clone: At one end the junction does not follow the germline gene, possibly because of a read error. The chain is built from TRBV7-9 and TRBJ1-2, with 9 bases that match TRBD1. The V gene's germline CDR1 is SEHNR and CDR2 FQNEAQ (reference sequence). The CDR3 extends over 12 amino acids. The CDR3 loop reads CSSSWDRDGYTF. The CDR3 nucleotides are TGTTCCAGCAGCTGGGACAGGGACGGCTACACCTTC.

This rearrangement joins TRBV18 to TRBJ2-7; the match to TRBD2 covers 9 bases. Looked up from germline, CDR1 is KGHSH and CDR2 is LQKENI. The V gene end was trimmed by 10 bases and the J gene end by 4 bases; junction bases not matched to a gene: 20. The CDR3 is 17 amino acids. CDR3 nucleotide sequence: TGTGCCACCTCCAGCCGCGCGGGGGGGCTAGCGGGTTACGAGCAGTACTTC. It is translated as CATSSRAGGLAGYEQYF.

This chain joins TRBV6-4 and TRBJ2-3, with 8 positions matching TRBD1. This CDR3 is built from 15 residues. Per germline, CDR1 MRHNA and CDR2 SNTAGT. V was pared by 0 bases and J by 4 bases, with 3 bases of the junction left unmatched. The CDR3 region is CASSDSQGAADTQYF. The CDR3 DNA reads TGTGCCAGCAGTGACTCGCAGGGGGCGGCAGATACGCAGTATTTT.

The J gene is TRBJ2-5, the V gene TRBV6-5, with D possibly matching TRBD2 (5 bases). V shed 0 bases and J shed 4 bases, with 9 bases lying between them. CDR1 MNHEY and CDR2 SVGAGI come from the germline V gene. CDR3 size: 14 residues. The DNA for the CDR3 is TGTGCCAGCAGTTACTCCGGGGTTGGAGAGACCCAGTACTTC. Its protein product is CASSYSGVGETQYF.

The J gene is TRBJ2-3, the V gene TRBV9, with D uncertain. The CDR3 spans 15 residues. With 0 bases removed from V and 6 bases from J, the gap between germline ends came to 14 bases. CDR1 is SGDLS and CDR2 is YYNGEE in the germline V gene. The CDR3 reads CASSVDVTVMDTQYF. The CDR3 bases are TGTGCCAGCAGCGTAGACGTTACAGTGATGGATACGCAGTATTTT. The full variable domain, its missing parts supplied by reference TRBV9 and TRBJ2-3, is DSGVTQTPKHLITATGQRVTLRCSPRSGDLSVYWYQQSLDQGLQFLIQYYNGEERAKGNILERFSAQQFPDLHSELNLSSLELGDSALYFCASSVDVTVMDTQYFGPGTRLTVL.

The chain recombines TRBV30 with TRBJ1-2; D is possibly TRBD1 (5 bases). V lost 3 bases, J lost 1 base, and 15 bases lay in between. Germline V CDR1 and CDR2: GTSNPN, SVGIG (reference sequence). CDR3 size: 15 residues. The CDR3 here is CAWRANGGVNYGYTF. CDR3 DNA: TGTGCCTGGAGGGCCAACGGGGGGGTTAACTATGGCTACACCTTC.

The gene calls are TRBV6-5 and TRBJ1-5; D is possibly TRBD1 (6 bases). The CDR3 is made up of 15 amino acids. V was shortened by 6 bases and J by 1 base, with 13 bases between the two germline ends. Germline CDR1 and CDR2: MNHEY and SVGAGI. CDR3 nucleotide sequence: TGTGCCAGCAGCCAGTGGCAGGGGAGCAATCAGCCCCAGCATTTT. It is translated as CASSQWQGSNQPQHF.

The rearrangement links TRBV5-6 to TRBJ2-3, with TRBD1 identical over 7 bases. This CDR3 has 17 amino acids. V lost 4 bases, J lost 2 bases, and 13 bases stayed unmatched. Per the germline V gene, CDR1 is SGHDT and CDR2 is YYEEEE. The CDR3 bases are TGTGCCAGCAGCCTCAAAACGGGACAGCTAAACACAGATACGCAGTATTTT. Amino acids: CASSLKTGQLNTDTQYF.

This clone came up a few times. The chain links TRBV7-2 to TRBJ2-3; 10 positions agree with TRBD2. V dropped 1 base and J dropped 1; count of bases not matched to a gene: 5. The CDR3 is made up of 17 amino acids. Per the germline V gene, CDR1 is SGHTA and CDR2 is FQGNSA. The CDR3 loop is CASSLGSLAGGTDTQYF. CDR3 bases: TGTGCCAGCAGCTTAGGCAGCCTAGCGGGAGGCACAGATACGCAGTATTTT.

This clone has only a few counts. The rearrangement uses TRBV5-5 and TRBJ1-1, with D unclear. The CDR3 loop spans 17 amino acids. Germline V gene data show CDR1 as SGHKS and CDR2 as YYEKEE (reference sequence). The ends were cut back, 1 base at V and 4 bases at J, with 20 bases in the middle. Written as DNA, the CDR3 is TGTGCCAGCAGCTTGCGGGGATTAAGTGGGGTAGGCACTGAAGCTTTCTTT. This translates into CASSLRGLSGVGTEAFF.

V gene TRBV4-1 combines with J gene TRBJ1-4, with 8 positions matching TRBD1. The CDR3 covers 18 residues. V shed 1 base and J 3 bases; nucleotides not matched to a gene: 10. From germline, CDR1 is MGHRA and CDR2 YSYEKL. In DNA form, the CDR3 reads TGCGCCAGCAGCCAAGCCGCAGGGCAGGGGGCGGCTAATGAAAAACTGTTTTTT. As protein: CASSQAAGQGAANEKLFF.

This chain links TRBV19 with TRBJ2-1; 8 bases map to TRBD2. The CDR3 extends over 17 amino acids. Germline trimming cut 2 bases from V and 5 bases from J; bases unmatched to any gene: 11. Germline CDR1 reads LNHDA; CDR2 reads SQIVND (reference sequence). This CDR3 reads CASSILAGPYGDNEQFF. The CDR3 nucleotides are TGTGCCAGTAGTATACTAGCGGGTCCGTACGGGGACAATGAGCAGTTCTTC.

V and J are TRBV19 and TRBJ1-5; the match to TRBD1 covers 10 bases. J was trimmed by 6 bases and V by 5 bases; bases with no gene match: 10. Germline values: CDR1 LNHDA, CDR2 SQIVND (reference sequence). The CDR3 contains 16 residues. CDR3 bases: TGTGCCAGTAGTCCAAGACAGGGGGCGAGAGTTCAGCCCCAGCATTTT. This translates into CASSPRQGARVQPQHF.

This sequence joins TRBV29-1 and TRBJ2-5; D unclear. The better agreement between TRBJ2-7 and the DNA end casts doubt on the J call. There are 12 residues in the CDR3. Looked up from germline, CDR1 is SQVTM and CDR2 is ANQGSEA. This CDR3 is CSVSPGLYEQYF. DNA for the CDR3: TGCAGCGTTTCTCCCGGTCTGTACGAGCAGTACTTC.

V is TRBV29-1 and J is TRBJ2-3, with 7 bases matching TRBD2. V lost 8 bases and J lost 4; bases outside the gene matches: 12. CDR1 is SQVTM, CDR2 ANQGSEA, per germline. This CDR3 has 14 residues. DNA of the CDR3: TGCAGCTTGACCGGCGGGAGAGTTTCAGATACGCAGTATTTT. This codes for CSLTGGRVSDTQYF.

This clone was seen a single time. The chain employs TRBV5-6 and TRBJ1-2; 10 bases line up with TRBD1. The V gene's germline CDR1 is SGHDT and CDR2 YYEEEE. The CDR3 contains 16 residues. V was pared by 2 bases and J by 8 bases, with 12 bases of the junction left unmatched. CDR3 sequence (DNA): TGTGCCAGCAGCTTTTCCTTACAGACAGGGGGCTGGGGCTACACCTTC. This gives the protein CASSFSLQTGGWGYTF.

The chain has TRBV19 and TRBJ2-6, with 11 bases that match TRBD1. The junction had 3 bases not matched to a gene; V was cut back by 9 bases and J by 2 bases. Germline CDR1 is LNHDA and CDR2 is SQIVND (reference sequence). The CDR3 runs to 15 residues. The CDR3 coding sequence is TGTGCCAGCGGGACAGGGGGTACTGGGGCCAACGTCCTGACTTTC. This encodes CASGTGGTGANVLTF.

V gene TRBV5-8 combines with J gene TRBJ1-1; 9 bases align to TRBD1. CDR3 length equals 17 residues. J was trimmed by 3 bases and V by 6 bases; bases with no gene match: 15. Germline-derived CDR1 and CDR2 are SGHTS and YDEGEE. The CDR3 reads CASNEGQGYLGDTEAFF. CDR3 DNA: TGTGCCAGCAACGAGGGACAGGGATATTTAGGGGACACTGAAGCTTTCTTT.

The chain uses TRBV5-1 and TRBJ2-7; 7 bases map to TRBD1. The CDR3 covers 16 residues. Per germline, CDR1 SGHRS and CDR2 YFSETQ. V lost 4 bases and J lost 2; bases outside the gene matches: 12. The CDR3 sequence: CASSPKVGDRAYEQYF. Written as DNA, the CDR3 is TGCGCCAGCAGCCCTAAAGTAGGAGACAGGGCCTACGAGCAGTACTTC.

The chain has TRBV10-2 and TRBJ1-1; tentatively, D is TRBD1 (6 bases). Trimming removed 0 bases at V and 4 bases at J, with 12 bases between. Germline-derived CDR1 and CDR2 are WSHSY and SAAADI. The CDR3 runs to 15 residues. CDR3 in amino acids: CASSESGAASTEAFF. The CDR3 DNA sequence: TGCGCCAGCAGTGAGTCGGGGGCAGCCAGCACTGAAGCTTTCTTT.

The J gene is TRBJ2-5, the V gene TRBV9; 9 bases match TRBD2. Per the germline V gene, CDR1 is SGDLS and CDR2 is YYNGEE. The CDR3 contains 16 residues. Losses at the gene ends were 3 bases for V and 4 bases for J; bases not matched to a gene: 10. CDR3 loop: CASSERTGLALETQYF. DNA for the CDR3: TGTGCCAGCAGCGAAAGAACGGGACTAGCATTAGAGACCCAGTACTTC.

The chain employs TRBV7-9 and TRBJ2-3; D might be TRBD2 (7 bases). CDR1 is SEHNR and CDR2 is FQNEAQ in the germline V gene (reference sequence). CDR3 length: 14 amino acids. V shed 0 bases and J shed 5 bases, with 9 bases lying between them. The CDR3 DNA reads as TGTGCCAGCAGCTTAGCGGGGGGGCAAGATACGCAGTATTTT. This encodes CASSLAGGQDTQYF.